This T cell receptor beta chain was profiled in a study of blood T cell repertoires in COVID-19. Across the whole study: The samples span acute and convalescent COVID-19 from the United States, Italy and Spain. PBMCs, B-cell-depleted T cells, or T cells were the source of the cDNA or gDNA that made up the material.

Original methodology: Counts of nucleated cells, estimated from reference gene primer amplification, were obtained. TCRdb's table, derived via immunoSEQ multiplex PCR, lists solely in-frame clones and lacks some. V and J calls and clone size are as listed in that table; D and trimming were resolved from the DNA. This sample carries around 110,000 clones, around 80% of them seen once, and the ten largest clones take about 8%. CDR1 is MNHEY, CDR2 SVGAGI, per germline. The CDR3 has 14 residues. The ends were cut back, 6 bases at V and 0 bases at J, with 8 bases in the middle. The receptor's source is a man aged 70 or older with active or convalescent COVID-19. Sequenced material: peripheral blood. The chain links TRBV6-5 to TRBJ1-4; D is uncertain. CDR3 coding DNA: TGTGCCAGCAGCCGAACGGCAACTAATGAAAAACTGTTTTTT. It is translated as CASSRTATNEKLFF.